What follows are 25 T cell receptor beta chains derived from one specimen sequenced in a study of T cell repertoires in cytomegalovirus infection. TCRdb ran MiXCR on the reads and lists one entry per CDR3 protein. The sample has nearly 650,000 distinct CDR3 sequences, roughly 26% seen once. The sequenced sample was CD8+ T cells from PBMCs. Every receptor here comes from a human donor in good health (CMV status not recorded). Some clones in this sample may be carry-over from other donors' samples.

V gene TRBV14 combines with J gene TRBJ2-1, with D perhaps matching TRBD1 (6 bases). Germline lookup yields CDR1 SGHDN and CDR2 FVKESK. V lost 4 bases and J lost 2, with 12 bases in between. This CDR3 region has 15 residues. The CDR3 reads CASSLRTAPYNEQFF. DNA for the CDR3: TGTGCCAGCAGCCTGCGGACAGCCCCCTACAATGAGCAGTTCTTC.

J is TRBJ1-2 and V is TRBV6-1; TRBD1 matches at 9 bases. The CDR3 consists of 18 residues. From germline, CDR1 is MNHNS and CDR2 SASEGT. V lost 4 bases to trimming and J lost 3 bases; unmatched junction nucleotides: 15. The CDR3 DNA reads TGTGCCAGCAGTGTGTCAGGACAGGGGCCACTTATGGACTATGGCTACACCTTC. Encoded protein: CASSVSGQGPLMDYGYTF.

This chain joins TRBV13 and TRBJ1-1; D unclear. CDR3 length: 14 residues. V was pared by 3 bases and J by 5 bases, with 13 bases between. Germline-derived CDR1 and CDR2 are PRHDT and FYEKMQ (reference sequence). In DNA form, the CDR3 reads TGTGCCAGCAGCTTGGCCCGCCGGAGGACTGAAGCTTTCTTT. Translation gives CASSLARRRTEAFF.

This clonotype was recorded at least ten times. V is TRBV7-9 and J is TRBJ2-6; D remains unclear. Germline values: CDR1 SEHNR, CDR2 FQNEAQ (reference sequence). This CDR3 is built from 14 residues. V was cut by 5 bases and J by 0 bases, with 5 bases left in between. CDR3: CASSEISGANVLTF. The CDR3 region has the DNA TGTGCCAGCAGCGAGATCTCTGGGGCCAACGTCCTGACTTTC. The whole variable domain, filled in from reference TRBV7-9 and TRBJ2-6, reads DTGVSQNPRHKITKRGQNVTFRCDPISEHNRLYWYRQTLGQGPEFLTYFQNEAQLEKSRLLSDRFSAERPKGSFSTLEIQRTEQGDSAMYLCASSEISGANVLTFGAGSRLTVL.

V is TRBV6-6 and J is TRBJ2-2; no reliable D call. The CDR3 consists of 14 residues. Trimming shortened V by 0 bases and J by 5 bases, and 7 bases separated the two germline ends. Germline values: CDR1 MNHNY, CDR2 SVGAGI (reference sequence). The CDR3 DNA reads as TGTGCCAGCAGTTACTCTGGGAAGACCGGGGAGCTGTTTTTT. It yields the protein CASSYSGKTGELFF.

The V and J genes are TRBV29-1 and TRBJ2-1, with no clear D. CDR3 length: 14 amino acids. Between the trimmed V and J ends, which lost 8 bases and 4 bases, there was a span of 18 bases. Per the germline V gene, CDR1 is SQVTM and CDR2 is ANQGSEA. CDR3 in DNA: TGCAGCTCCGTGGACCCAACGGCGTACAATGAGCAGTTCTTC. It codes for CSSVDPTAYNEQFF.

J is TRBJ1-1 and V is TRBV2; possibly TRBD1 for D (5 bases). The CDR3 has 15 amino acids. V was cut by 7 bases and J by 6 bases, with 21 bases left in between. Looked up from germline, CDR1 is SNHLY and CDR2 is FYNNEI. The CDR3 here is CASNGERGGFAEAFF. CDR3 nucleotide sequence: TGTGCCAGCAATGGGGAACGGGGGGGATTTGCTGAAGCTTTCTTT.

V usage is TRBV4-3 and J usage is TRBJ2-1; 9 nucleotides agree with TRBD2. V lost 6 bases and J lost 10; bases outside the gene matches: 7. CDR1 is LGHNA and CDR2 is YSLEER in the germline V gene. There are 13 residues in the CDR3. The CDR3 DNA follows: TGCGCCAGCAGTACGGGACTAGCTCCCGAGCAGTTCTTC. Protein product: CASSTGLAPEQFF.

The V gene is TRBV7-9, the J gene TRBJ2-7; 8 bases agree with TRBD1. The germline V gene encodes CDR1 SEHNR and CDR2 FQNEAQ (reference sequence). Trimming took 4 bases from V and 4 from J; bases not matched to a gene: 6. CDR3 length: 14 amino acids. The CDR3 bases are TGTGCCAGCAGCTCCCGGGACAGGACATACGAGCAGTACGTC. Residues: CASSSRDRTYEQYV.

This clonotype was recorded many times. The chain recombines TRBV7-2 with TRBJ2-2, with 8 bases fitting TRBD2. The ends lost 3 bases at V and 5 bases at J; junction bases unmatched: 5. Germline V gene sequence: CDR1 SGHTA, CDR2 FQGNSA. This CDR3 comprises 15 residues. The CDR3 DNA follows: TGTGCCAGCAGCTTCGGGACTAGGGGAACCGGGGAGCTGTTTTTT. As protein: CASSFGTRGTGELFF.

This chain uses TRBV7-1 with TRBJ2-4; 10 bases are shared with TRBD2. TRBV7-1 is an open reading frame whose function is uncertain. The V and J ends lost 5 bases and 4 bases, in that order; junction bases with no gene match: 20. The CDR3 is made up of 20 amino acids. The CDR3 sequence is CASSPGDQRGGPRTKNIQYF. The DNA for the CDR3 is TGTGCCAGCAGCCCCGGCGACCAGCGGGGGGGTCCTCGGACAAAAAACATTCAGTACTTC.

This chain links TRBV6-2 or TRBV6-3 with TRBJ2-1; D uncertain. The germline CDR1 and CDR2 sequences are MNHEY and SVGEGT. The V and J ends lost 3 bases and 7 bases respectively, with 10 bases between them. The CDR3 is 13 amino acids. The CDR3 here is CASSYYRSNEQFF. CDR3 bases: TGTGCCAGCAGTTATTATAGGTCGAATGAGCAGTTCTTC.

The rearrangement joins TRBV27 to TRBJ2-1, with 7 positions matching TRBD1. The germline V gene has CDR1 MNHEY and CDR2 SMNVEV (reference sequence). J lost 4 bases, V lost 4 bases, and 7 bases had no gene match. This CDR3 comprises 15 residues. The CDR3 nucleotides read TGTGCCAGCAGTTCACAGGGGCCCTATTACAATGAGCAGTTCTTC. Translation: CASSSQGPYYNEQFF.

This clonotype has only one observation. The J gene is TRBJ2-4, the V gene TRBV29-1; TRBD1 aligns across 8 bases. Germline V CDR1 and CDR2: SQVTM, ANQGSEA. J gave up 0 bases and V 7 bases, and 8 bases lay outside the gene matches. The CDR3 has 15 amino acids. The CDR3 reads CSAAGGPLAKNIQYF. For the CDR3, the DNA is TGCAGCGCCGCAGGGGGCCCTCTAGCCAAAAACATTCAGTACTTC.

This clonotype showed up just a few times. This chain joins TRBV28 and TRBJ1-1, with D hard to call. Germline V gene sequence: CDR1 MDHEN, CDR2 SYDVKM. Trimming shortened V by 7 bases and J by 8 bases, and 14 bases separated the two germline ends. CDR3 length: 12 amino acids. The DNA of the CDR3 is TGTGCCAGCACCTTTTCCGGCAGGGAAGCTTTCTTT. It specifies CASTFSGREAFF.

This clonotype was observed a handful of times. This chain joins TRBV2 and TRBJ1-1; D is undetermined. Germline loops: CDR1 SNHLY, CDR2 FYNNEI. The CDR3 has 12 amino acids. V dropped 10 bases and J dropped 7 bases, with 16 bases sitting between them. CDR3 sequence (DNA): TGTGCCACCCTAAAATCGGTAGATGAAGCTTTCTTT. Encoded protein: CATLKSVDEAFF. The whole variable domain, remainder taken from reference TRBV2 and TRBJ1-1, is EPEVTQTPSHQVTQMGQEVILRCVPISNHLYFYWYRQILGQKVEFLVSFYNNEISEKSEIFDDQFSVERPDGSNFTLKIRSTKLEDSAMYFCATLKSVDEAFFGQGTRLTVV.

This clonotype was found a few times. The gene calls are TRBV5-6 and TRBJ2-1, with D maybe TRBD2 (6 bases). V was trimmed by 4 bases and J by 11 bases, leaving 16 bases between them. The CDR3 extends over 13 amino acids. The germline V gene has CDR1 SGHDT and CDR2 YYEEEE. CDR3: CASSPGSYLQQFF. In DNA, the CDR3 is TGTGCCAGCAGCCCCGGGAGTTACCTACAGCAGTTCTTC. Together with reference TRBV5-6 and TRBJ2-1, the CDR3 gives the full variable domain: DAGVTQSPTHLIKTRGQQVTLRCSPKSGHDTVSWYQQALGQGPQFIFQYYEEEERQRGNFPDRFSGHQFPNYSSELNVNALLLGDSALYLCASSPGSYLQQFFGPGTRLTVL.

The V gene is TRBV20-1, the J gene TRBJ2-3; TRBD2 might be the D (5 bases). Germline assignment: CDR1 DFQATT and CDR2 SNEGSKA (reference sequence). Trimming shortened V by 6 bases and J by 5 bases, and 15 bases separated the two germline ends. The CDR3 runs to 13 residues. DNA of the CDR3: TGCAGTGCCTTGGGCCCCGAGGGAGATACGCAGTATTTT. This gives the protein CSALGPEGDTQYF.

This clonotype was found a few times. CDR3 loop: CASSLDNTIYF. As DNA, the CDR3 is TGTGCCAGCAGCCTAGACAACACCATATATTTT. The chain has TRBV6-1 and TRBJ1-3, with D uncertain. V lost 6 bases to trimming and J lost 7 bases, with 7 bases between them. This CDR3 comprises 11 residues. CDR1 is MNHNS and CDR2 is SASEGT in the germline V gene.

This clonotype was recorded at least ten times. The CDR3, as DNA: TGTGCCAGCAGCTTAGCGATGGCCTACAATGAGCAGTTCTTC. Translation: CASSLAMAYNEQFF. J is TRBJ2-1 and V is TRBV7-2, with unresolved D. The germline CDR1 and CDR2 sequences are SGHTA and FQGNSA. Trimming removed 0 bases at V and 2 bases at J, with 5 bases between. The CDR3 is made up of 14 amino acids.

This clonotype was seen a few times. The rearrangement links TRBV6-5 to TRBJ2-7; maybe TRBD1 (6 bases). V lost 8 bases to trimming and J lost 4 bases, with 15 bases between them. The germline V gene has CDR1 MNHEY and CDR2 SVGAGI. This CDR3 contains 13 residues. The CDR3 coding sequence is TGTGCCAGCCAAAGGCAGGGGAGATACGAGCAGTACTTC. Protein: CASQRQGRYEQYF.

The chain combines TRBV27 with TRBJ2-1, with D unclear. Trimming removed 6 bases from V and 3 bases from J, with 12 bases in between. Looked up from germline, CDR1 is MNHEY and CDR2 is SMNVEV (reference sequence). This CDR3 is built from 14 residues. The CDR3 nucleotides are TGTGCCAGCAGCGACCAAGGGCTCTACAATGAGCAGTTCTTC. Translated: CASSDQGLYNEQFF.

This clonotype was detected many times. The chain uses TRBV7-2 and TRBJ1-2; perhaps TRBD1 as D (5 bases). In germline, CDR1 is SGHTA, CDR2 FQGNSA. Trimming cost V 3 bases and J 8 bases, with 19 bases left between them. There are 15 residues in the CDR3. The CDR3 region is CASSFPGTPPRGYTF. As DNA, the CDR3 is TGTGCCAGCAGCTTCCCTGGGACCCCGCCAAGGGGCTACACCTTC.

Note on this clonotype: A much larger clonotype is one base distant, so this may be a read error. This rearrangement joins TRBV12-3 or TRBV12-4 to TRBJ2-2; D is unclear. Trimming took off 10 bases at V and 4 bases at J, with 25 bases between the two ends. The CDR3 has 17 residues. CDR3 in DNA: TGTGCCATCCCCGTTAGGGTGTCGGATTCCAGCACCGGGGAGCTGTTTTTT. Its protein product is CAIPVRVSDSSTGELFF.

This clonotype showed up just once. A much larger clone differs by one base, so this may be a read error. CDR3 amino acids: CANSYGGTYNEQFF. The CDR3 DNA reads as TGTGCCAACAGTTACGGGGGGACTTACAATGAGCAGTTCTTC. The chain has TRBV6-6 and TRBJ2-1, with TRBD2 identical over 7 bases. This CDR3 region has 14 residues. The germline V gene encodes CDR1 MNHNY and CDR2 SVGAGI (reference sequence).